The subject of this entry is one TCR beta chain. This clonotype was recorded many times. Its antigen specificity is not known. No much larger clone exists at a distance of one base, and base qualities are not known. The receptor library was made with PCR. The data were produced on an Illumina HiSeq 2500. Molecular barcoding was employed in the preparation of TCR libraries, with unique molecular identifiers being used to normalize TCRbeta repertoire quantification. Using fastp trimming at Q25 and MiXCR clonotype assembly, TCRdb reanalyzed the public sequencing data and kept in-frame beta chains. Every entry covers one CDR3 protein and lists the most common genes and DNA from its rows. This sample holds about 640,000 distinct CDR3 sequences; around 17% were observed only once. The leading ten clones occupy about 1.1% of the sample. The CDR3 starts with the cysteine, ends with the phenylalanine, and has 13 residues. Only CDR3 DNA remains: 39 bases, in frame from the first base. Looking up the germline V gene yields CDR1 SGHTA and CDR2 FQGNSA. V is clipped by 5 bases and J by 10 bases, and the sequence between their germline boundaries is 12 bases long.

The data derive from a study of T-cell reconstitution after alpha-beta-depleted transplantation in children listed by TCRdb under 2016. With regard to the full study: T-cell immune reconstitution after TCRalphabeta/CD19-depleted allogeneic hematopoietic cell transplantation in children was quantitatively tracked in the study by means of TCR repertoire profiling.

Sequenced here: PBMCs from the stem cell graft donor, sampled from the stem cell graft. The sequence joins TRBV7-2 to TRBJ1-6, with the D segment identity uncertain. The receptor's source is a human donor who donated a stem cell graft to a child with acute myeloid leukemia. The CDR3 in this case is CASSPEGGSPLHF. The DNA reads TGTGCCAGCAGCCCCGAGGGTGGATCACCCCTCCACTTT.